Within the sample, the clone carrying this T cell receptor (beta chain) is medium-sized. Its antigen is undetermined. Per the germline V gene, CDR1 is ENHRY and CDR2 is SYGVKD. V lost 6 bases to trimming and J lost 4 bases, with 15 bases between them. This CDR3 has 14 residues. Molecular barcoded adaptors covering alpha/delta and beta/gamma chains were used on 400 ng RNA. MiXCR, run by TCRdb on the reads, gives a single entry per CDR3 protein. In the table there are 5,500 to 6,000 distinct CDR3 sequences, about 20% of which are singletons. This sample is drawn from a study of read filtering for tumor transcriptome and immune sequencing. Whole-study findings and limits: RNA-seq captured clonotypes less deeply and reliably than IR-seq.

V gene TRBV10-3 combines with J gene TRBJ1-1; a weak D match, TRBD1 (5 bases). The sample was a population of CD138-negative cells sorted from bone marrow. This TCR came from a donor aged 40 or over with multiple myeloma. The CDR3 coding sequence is TGTGCCATCAGGGGGACGGAGGGGAGCACTGAAGCTTTCTTT. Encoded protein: CAIRGTEGSTEAFF.